The clone carrying this TCR beta chain was counted a single time. What it binds is not known. This specimen belongs to a study of T cell responses to AZD1222 COVID-19 vaccine. The study, taken as a whole, reports: Unmutated variant regions are reportedly the target of nearly half of TCRs that are spike-specific. Only 5 or 6 individuals given AZD1222 were seropositive at baseline. A mostly white British donor set with more females was recruited, and clonal diversity was possibly underestimated. Two AZD1222 doses significantly raised spike-specific TCR breadth and depth over controls.

This table comes from immunoSEQ multiplex PCR, and its TCRdb copy is limited to in-frame clones, with some not included. There are around 140,000 clones in the sample; about 90% occur only once, and just under 3% lies in the top ten. Germline V gives CDR1 SGHDN, CDR2 FVKESK. V gave up 0 bases and J gave up 9 bases, with 14 bases separating them. The CDR3 spans 14 residues. Sequencing was performed on peripheral blood, taken on day 0 of AZD1222 vaccination. This chain links TRBV14 with TRBJ1-1, with a tentative D call TRBD1 (5 bases). The clonotype originates from an adult in good health. CDR3 nucleotide sequence: TGTGCCAGCAGCCAAGATTTACTTCCGGGACAAGCTTTCTTT. It translates to CASSQDLLPGQAFF.